One and the same sample provided the 28 T cell receptor beta chains below, sequenced in a study of blood T cell repertoires in COVID-19 (dated by TCRdb to 2019 to 2021). Library preparation was by the immunoSEQ multiplex PCR assay. TCRdb retrieved this table from immuneACCESS and kept in-frame rearrangements only. Not all clones are present; in checked studies, unresolved V genes account for under half, and no reason is known for the remainder. For this sample the table gives 40,000 to 55,000 clones, of which roughly 87% were detected only once. The ten biggest clones cover 25% to 30% of the sample. Source material: peripheral blood. The receptors stem from a woman over 75 with acute or convalescent COVID-19.

V gene TRBV12-3 or TRBV12-4 combines with J gene TRBJ1-1; D ambiguous. The CDR3 covers 13 residues. Trimming took off 5 bases at V and 10 bases at J, with 17 bases between the two ends. The CDR3 DNA reads TGTGCCAGCAGTCTGCCGTTCAGTGGAGCAGCTTTCTTT. Its translation: CASSLPFSGAAFF.

The chain carries TRBV7-8 and TRBJ2-3; 7 nucleotides line up with TRBD1. The CDR3 loop spans 15 amino acids. Germline V gene sequence: CDR1 SGHVS, CDR2 FQNEAQ. Trimming cost V 6 bases and J 1 base; bases outside gene matches: 7. The CDR3 sequence is CASRETGTRTDTQYF. The CDR3 DNA is TGTGCCAGCAGGGAGACAGGGACCCGCACAGATACGCAGTATTTT.

This chain links TRBV3-1 (or the pseudogene TRBV3-2) with TRBJ2-1; 8 nucleotides agree with TRBD2. CDR1 is LGHDT, CDR2 YNNKEL, per germline (reference sequence). The CDR3 sequence is 16 residues long. V lost 4 bases and J lost 8; bases outside the gene matches: 13. CDR3 coding DNA: TGTGCCAGCAGCCCCCTAGGAGCCGGGGGGGCCCATGAGCAGTTCTTC. This gives the protein CASSPLGAGGAHEQFF.

V gene TRBV5-1 combines with J gene TRBJ1-1; D may be TRBD1 (6 bases). With 4 bases removed from V and 0 bases from J, the gap between germline ends came to 16 bases. In germline, CDR1 is SGHRS, CDR2 YFSETQ. This CDR3 has 16 residues. The CDR3 here is CASSRDNRIMNTEAFF. The CDR3 region has the DNA TGCGCCAGCAGCCGGGACAACCGTATCATGAACACTGAAGCTTTCTTT.

This clone was counted only a few times. This rearrangement joins TRBV5-1 to TRBJ2-1, with 14 bases lining up with TRBD2. CDR3 length equals 17 residues. Germline CDR1 and CDR2: SGHRS and YFSETQ. Trimming at V came to 4 bases and at J to 8 bases, leaving 11 bases not matched to a gene. CDR3 sequence reads: CASSTLGLAGERYEQFF. CDR3 DNA: TGCGCCAGCAGCACTCTGGGACTAGCGGGGGAAAGGTATGAGCAGTTCTTC.

The chain uses TRBV5-4 and TRBJ2-5, with TRBD2 matching over 7 bases. V dropped 0 bases and J dropped 4; count of bases not matched to a gene: 3. From germline, CDR1 is SGHNT and CDR2 YYREEE (reference sequence). The CDR3 contains 14 residues. CDR3 in amino acids: CASSLEGGGETQYF. DNA for the CDR3: TGTGCCAGCAGCTTGGAAGGCGGGGGAGAGACCCAGTACTTC. Full variable domain (rest looked up from reference TRBV5-4 and TRBJ2-5): ETGVTQSPTHLIKTRGQQVTLRCSSQSGHNTVSWYQQALGQGPQFIFQYYREEENGRGNFPPRFSGLQFPNYSSELNVNALELDDSALYLCASSLEGGGETQYFGPGTRLLVL.

The chain combines TRBV7-8 with TRBJ2-2; D is perhaps TRBD1 (8 bases). Trimming stripped 5 bases from V and 2 bases from J, with 21 bases between. Germline V gene lookup returns CDR1 SGHVS and CDR2 FQNEAQ. The length of the CDR3 is 18 residues. CDR3 protein: CASSDPGRQGANTGELFF. The CDR3 DNA follows: TGTGCCAGCAGCGACCCCGGGAGGCAGGGGGCAAACACCGGGGAGCTGTTTTTT.

The V call is TRBV12-3 or TRBV12-4, the J call TRBJ2-1; D gene ambiguous. The CDR3 is made up of 13 amino acids. Between the trimmed V and J ends, which lost 5 bases and 14 bases, there was a span of 19 bases. CDR3 amino acids: CASSIDEVFGEFF. In DNA form, the CDR3 reads TGTGCCAGCAGTATAGATGAGGTGTTTGGCGAGTTCTTC.

The genes are TRBV3-1 (or the pseudogene TRBV3-2) and TRBJ2-4; 8 bases are a match to TRBD2. V was pared by 0 bases and J by 9 bases, with 16 bases of the junction left unmatched. The CDR3 has 18 residues. Germline CDR1 is LGHDT and CDR2 is YNNKEL (reference sequence). The CDR3 spells CASSQDLTGGPRWVIQYF. The DNA of the CDR3 is TGTGCCAGCAGCCAAGATTTGACGGGGGGGCCGCGCTGGGTCATTCAGTACTTC.

J is TRBJ1-5 and V is TRBV12-3 or TRBV12-4; D may be TRBD1 (6 bases). This CDR3 region has 13 residues. V was cut by 5 bases and J by 5 bases, with 10 bases left in between. CDR3 sequence: CASSPGEYQPQHF. The CDR3 DNA sequence: TGTGCCAGCAGTCCAGGGGAATATCAGCCCCAGCATTTT.

The V gene is TRBV28, the J gene TRBJ2-1; 10 positions match TRBD2. Germline assignment: CDR1 MDHEN and CDR2 SYDVKM. V was clipped by 6 bases and J by 5 bases; unmatched bases: 7. This CDR3 has 15 residues. Here the CDR3 reads CASSPASGGNNEQFF. The CDR3 nucleotides read TGTGCCAGCAGCCCTGCTAGCGGGGGAAACAATGAGCAGTTCTTC. Together with reference TRBV28 and TRBJ2-1, the CDR3 gives the full variable domain: DVKVTQSSRYLVKRTGEKVFLECVQDMDHENMFWYRQDPGLGLRLIYFSYDVKMKEKGDIPEGYSVSREKKERFSLILESASTNQTSMYLCASSPASGGNNEQFFGPGTRLTVL.

V and J are TRBV10-1 and TRBJ2-7; 7 bases align to TRBD1. CDR3 length: 15 residues. Germline CDR1 and CDR2: WNHNN and SYGVQD (reference sequence). After removal of 3 bases from V and 0 bases from J, the junction contained 5 bases not matched to a gene. The CDR3: CASSDPGQSSYEQYF. The DNA of the CDR3 is TGCGCCAGCAGTGACCCGGGACAGAGCTCCTACGAGCAGTACTTC.

The rearrangement uses TRBV15 and TRBJ2-5, with 7 positions matching TRBD1. CDR3 length: 15 residues. V gave up 0 bases and J gave up 5 bases; unmatched junction bases: 6. The V gene's germline CDR1 is LNHNV and CDR2 YYDKDF (reference sequence). The CDR3 here is CATSREFQGVETQYF. DNA for the CDR3: TGTGCCACCAGCAGAGAATTTCAGGGGGTGGAGACCCAGTACTTC.

The chain has TRBV2 and TRBJ1-2; 7 positions match TRBD1. CDR1 and CDR2 (germline): SNHLY, FYNNEI. The CDR3 has 14 amino acids. The trim removed 6 bases at V and 8 bases at J, leaving 12 bases unmatched. Written as DNA, the CDR3 is TGTGCCAGCAGACGACAGGGCCATAGGGAGGGCTACACCTTC. It codes for CASRRQGHREGYTF.

The chain carries TRBV3-1 (or the pseudogene TRBV3-2) and TRBJ2-7, with 9 bases lining up with TRBD1. This CDR3 is built from 14 residues. V dropped 5 bases and J dropped 7; count of bases not matched to a gene: 9. Looked up from germline, CDR1 is LGHDT and CDR2 is YNNKEL (reference sequence). The CDR3 protein is CASSSGTGRGEQYF. CDR3 DNA: TGTGCCAGCAGCTCCGGGACAGGGCGCGGGGAGCAGTACTTC.

V usage is TRBV6-5 and J usage is TRBJ2-3, with TRBD1 matching 8 bases. The CDR3 has 15 residues. In germline, CDR1 is MNHEY, CDR2 SVGAGI. With V trimmed by 6 bases and J by 4 bases, 9 bases remained unmatched. The CDR3 DNA reads as TGTGCCAGCAGCCTACAGGGGGTAGTCCCAGATACGCAGTATTTT. This translates into CASSLQGVVPDTQYF.

The chain carries TRBV28 and TRBJ1-5, with a tentative D call TRBD1 (5 bases). Trimming took off 4 bases at V and 9 bases at J, with 22 bases between the two ends. This CDR3 spans 16 amino acids. Per the germline V gene, CDR1 is MDHEN and CDR2 is SYDVKM. The CDR3 nucleotides are TGTGCCAGCAGTTCGAATCAGGGTTTAGGAGAACGGCCCCAGCATTTT. Translating it yields CASSSNQGLGERPQHF.

This sequence joins TRBV7-2 and TRBJ1-1; no reliable D call. This CDR3 has 14 amino acids. The germline CDR1 and CDR2 sequences are SGHTA and FQGNSA. Trimming pared 4 bases from V and 7 bases from J, leaving 16 bases between. Here the CDR3 reads CASSWTGPVVEAFF. As DNA, the CDR3 is TGTGCCAGCAGCTGGACTGGACCGGTAGTTGAAGCTTTCTTT.

The J gene is TRBJ1-2, the V gene TRBV19; D remains ambiguous. The CDR3 totals 14 residues. V gave up 6 bases and J gave up 8 bases, with 19 bases separating them. Germline V CDR1 and CDR2: LNHDA, SQIVND (reference sequence). CDR3 sequence: CASSLPLREGGYTF. In DNA form, the CDR3 reads TGTGCCAGTAGCCTTCCTCTTAGGGAGGGCGGCTACACCTTC.

This clone appeared once. V is TRBV5-1 and J is TRBJ2-3, with TRBD1 identical over 8 bases. V was pared by 4 bases and J by 0 bases, with 13 bases of the junction left unmatched. Germline values: CDR1 SGHRS, CDR2 YFSETQ. CDR3 length: 18 residues. The CDR3 coding sequence is TGCGCCAGCAGCCGCGGGACAGGCCAACGATCGAGCACAGATACGCAGTATTTT. This gives the protein CASSRGTGQRSSTDTQYF.

The V gene is TRBV5-8, the J gene TRBJ1-4, with 9 bases matching TRBD1. Germline CDR1 SGHTS, CDR2 YDEGEE. The CDR3 totals 15 residues. Trimming removed 4 bases from V and 7 bases from J; junction bases left unmatched: 8. CDR3 protein: CASSLRTGVSEKLFF. The DNA of the CDR3 is TGTGCCAGCAGCCTGAGGACAGGGGTCTCTGAAAAACTGTTTTTT.

J is TRBJ2-3 and V is TRBV7-9; 7 bases align to TRBD2. J lost 5 bases, V lost 4 bases, and 12 bases had no gene match. CDR3 length: 16 residues. CDR1 and CDR2 from the germline V gene are SEHNR and FQNEAQ (reference sequence). CDR3 nucleotide sequence: TGTGCCAGCAGCTCCTGGACTGGGGGGGAGCAAGATACGCAGTATTTT. Its protein product is CASSSWTGGEQDTQYF.

The chain carries TRBV28 and TRBJ2-1, with 16 bases aligning to TRBD2. CDR1 is MDHEN and CDR2 is SYDVKM in the germline V gene. CDR3 length: 18 amino acids. Trimming removed 4 bases from V and 0 bases from J; junction bases left unmatched: 3. As DNA, the CDR3 is TGTGCCAGCAGTTCGGGACTAGCGGGGGGGAGCTCCTACAATGAGCAGTTCTTC. This codes for CASSSGLAGGSSYNEQFF.

The rearrangement joins TRBV7-6 to TRBJ2-7, with 14 bases that match TRBD2. With 5 bases clipped from V and 7 bases from J, the junction kept 13 bases outside the gene matches. CDR3 length: 17 residues. In germline, CDR1 is SGHVS, CDR2 FNYEAQ. The CDR3 spells CASSQGLAGGPQGEQYF. DNA for the CDR3: TGTGCCAGCAGCCAAGGACTAGCGGGGGGACCTCAGGGGGAGCAGTACTTC.

The J gene is TRBJ2-7, the V gene TRBV6-5, with a possible D match to TRBD1 (5 bases). Germline lookup yields CDR1 MNHEY and CDR2 SVGAGI. V dropped 3 bases and J dropped 6 bases, with 12 bases sitting between them. The CDR3 runs 13 residues. CDR3 loop: CASSYQGYREQYV. The CDR3 bases are TGTGCCAGCAGTTATCAGGGATATCGCGAGCAGTACGTC.

V usage is TRBV2 and J usage is TRBJ2-1; 9 positions match TRBD2. The CDR3 spans 15 residues. CDR1 and CDR2 from the germline V gene are SNHLY and FYNNEI. V dropped 5 bases and J dropped 0; count of bases not matched to a gene: 2. DNA for the CDR3: TGTGCCAGCAGTTTAGCGGGGGACTCCTACAATGAGCAGTTCTTC. Translation gives CASSLAGDSYNEQFF.

The J gene is TRBJ1-4, the V gene TRBV6-5, with 11 bases fitting TRBD1. The CDR3 length is 14 residues. Looked up from germline, CDR1 is MNHEY and CDR2 is SVGAGI. V shed 7 bases, J shed 7 bases, and the junction held 5 bases outside the gene matches. CDR3 region: CASTRDRGTEKLFF. The CDR3 nucleotides are TGTGCCAGCACCCGGGACAGGGGGACTGAAAAACTGTTTTTT.

V is TRBV5-1 and J is TRBJ1-2; D is possibly TRBD1 (5 bases). Germline CDR1 and CDR2: SGHRS and YFSETQ. The CDR3 runs 14 residues. Trimming pared 5 bases from V and 3 bases from J, leaving 14 bases between. CDR3 bases: TGCGCCAGCAGGTCCGACAGCCTCGACTATGGCTACACCTTC. Amino acid sequence: CASRSDSLDYGYTF. Full variable domain (remainder filled in from reference TRBV5-1 and TRBJ1-2): KAGVTQTPRYLIKTRGQQVTLSCSPISGHRSVSWYQQTPGQGLQFLFEYFSETQRNKGNFPGRFSGRQFSNSRSEMNVSTLELGDSALYLCASRSDSLDYGYTFGSGTRLTVV.